This T cell receptor (beta chain) was sequenced in a study of control samples from healthy donors and cancer patients. Germline lookup yields CDR1 KGHDR and CDR2 SFDVKD. The junction had 11 bases not matched to a gene; V was cut back by 9 bases and J by 8 bases. This CDR3 spans 14 amino acids. The table came from immunoSEQ multiplex PCR; TCRdb's copy has only in-frame clones and leaves some out. The data contain approximately 86,000 clones, approximately 87% of them singletons. Sequenced material: blood. The J gene is TRBJ2-1, the V gene TRBV24-1; 8 positions agree with TRBD2. This receptor was obtained from a woman aged 40 to 49 in good health. The CDR3 here is CATAGGLAGDEQFF. Here the CDR3 DNA reads TGTGCCACCGCGGGGGGCCTAGCCGGCGATGAGCAGTTCTTC.